The 15 T cell receptor beta chains given below trace back to one sample, sequenced in a study of T cell repertoires in cytomegalovirus infection. From the reads, TCRdb called clonotypes with MiXCR, one entry per CDR3 protein. The table has hundreds of thousands of distinct CDR3 sequences, about 39% seen once; the top ten hold roughly two fifths. Their target antigens are unknown. Sequencing was performed on cultured PBMCs, taken from culture after CMV antigen stimulation. These receptor sequences come from a human donor in good health (CMV status not recorded). Some clones in this sample may be carry-over from other donors' samples.

This clonotype was detected only a few times. The chain's CDR3 is CASSSTYSPEQFF. In DNA, the CDR3 is TGTGCCAGCAGTTCAACTTATAGTCCTGAGCAGTTCTTC. The gene calls are TRBV27 and TRBJ2-1; D remains ambiguous. The CDR3 has 13 residues. Trimming removed 4 bases at V and 9 bases at J, with 13 bases between. Germline V lookup: CDR1 MNHEY, CDR2 SMNVEV (reference sequence).

The chain combines TRBV6-2 or TRBV6-3 with TRBJ2-7; the match to TRBD2 covers 12 bases. This CDR3 contains 14 residues. Germline V lookup: CDR1 MNHEY, CDR2 SVGEGT. V shed 6 bases, J shed 3 bases, and the junction held 3 bases outside the gene matches. The CDR3 nucleotides read TGTGCCAGCAGAACTAGCGGGGGGTTCTACGAGCAGTACTTC. This translates into CASRTSGGFYEQYF.

There are a few counts of this clonotype. J is TRBJ2-2 and V is TRBV6-2 or TRBV6-3; 11 bases match TRBD2. The V segment lost 5 bases and the J segment 5 bases; nucleotides outside the gene matches: 4. Per the germline V gene, CDR1 is MNHEY and CDR2 is SVGEGT. CDR3 length: 15 amino acids. CDR3 nucleotides: TGTGCCAGCAGTCCAGCTAGCGGGAGGACCGGGGAGCTGTTTTTT. It is translated as CASSPASGRTGELFF.

This clonotype was detected only once. CDR3 protein: CASGSRGAEAFF. The DNA for the CDR3 is TGTGCTAGTGGTTCCCGGGGCGCTGAAGCTTTCTTT. V and J are TRBV12-5 and TRBJ1-1; D might be TRBD1 (5 bases). There are 12 residues in the CDR3. Germline V gives CDR1 LGHNT, CDR2 FRNRAP. Trimming stripped 4 bases from V and 6 bases from J, with 9 bases between.

The chain combines TRBV7-9 with TRBJ2-7; 10 bases fit TRBD2. In germline, CDR1 is SEHNR, CDR2 FQNEAQ (reference sequence). The V and J ends lost 4 bases and 2 bases, in that order; junction bases with no gene match: 5. The CDR3 has 15 residues. The CDR3 bases are TGTGCCAGCAGCTCCGATAGCGGGAGGACCTACGAGCAGTACTTC. This translates into CASSSDSGRTYEQYF.

The chain links TRBV3-1 to TRBJ1-1, with D perhaps TRBD1 (6 bases). This CDR3 comprises 12 residues. The germline V gene encodes CDR1 LGHDT and CDR2 YNNKEL (reference sequence). Trimming removed 6 bases from V and 5 bases from J, with 10 bases in between. CDR3 nucleotides: TGTGCCAGCAGTCCCGGACAGACTGAAGCTTTCTTT. This sequence encodes CASSPGQTEAFF.

This clonotype has a handful of counts. CDR3 in DNA: TGTGCCAGCAGCGTGGGGCAGGATTATTCACCCCTCCACTTT. Translation: CASSVGQDYSPLHF. The V gene is TRBV7-9, the J gene TRBJ1-6; the D gene is possibly TRBD1 (5 bases). Trimming cost V 5 bases and J 8 bases, with 13 bases left between them. Germline V CDR1 and CDR2: SEHNR, FQNEAQ (reference sequence). The CDR3 covers 14 residues.

The chain uses TRBV4-2 and TRBJ1-4; no clear D gene. The CDR3 totals 15 residues. The V gene's germline CDR1 is LGHNA and CDR2 YNFKEQ. V was clipped by 4 bases and J by 0 bases, with 9 bases between them. The CDR3 DNA reads TGTGCCAGCAGCCGAGACGGTCCAACTAATGAAAAACTGTTTTTT. This codes for CASSRDGPTNEKLFF.

V and J are TRBV20-1 and TRBJ2-3; 7 bases match TRBD1. Per germline, CDR1 DFQATT and CDR2 SNEGSKA (reference sequence). CDR3 length: 15 amino acids. V dropped 1 base and J dropped 1; count of bases not matched to a gene: 5. DNA of the CDR3: TGCAGTGCTAGAGGACAGGGCGGTGGCACAGATACGCAGTATTTT. Its translation: CSARGQGGGTDTQYF.

There are many counts of this clonotype. V usage is TRBV7-2 and J usage is TRBJ1-2; no definite D call. The V gene's germline CDR1 is SGHTA and CDR2 FQGNSA. This CDR3 contains 13 residues. V gave up 5 bases and J gave up 4 bases, with 11 bases separating them. For the CDR3, the DNA is TGTGCCAGCAGCCTGGCCCAACCCTATGGCTACACCTTC. It translates to CASSLAQPYGYTF.

A few counts support this clonotype. The rearrangement joins TRBV19 to TRBJ2-1, with 8 bases matching TRBD2. The J segment lost 2 bases and the V segment lost 7 bases, leaving 7 bases of the junction unmatched. The CDR3 loop spans 15 amino acids. The germline V gene has CDR1 LNHDA and CDR2 SQIVND (reference sequence). The CDR3: CASTETGGAYNEQFF. In nucleotides, the CDR3 is TGTGCCAGTACCGAGACCGGGGGGGCCTACAATGAGCAGTTCTTC.

The rearrangement links TRBV10-3 to TRBJ2-2; the match to TRBD2 covers 13 bases. CDR3 length: 17 residues. CDR1 and CDR2 (germline): ENHRY, SYGVKD. Trimming at V came to 4 bases and at J to 1 base, leaving 3 bases not matched to a gene. CDR3 nucleotides: TGTGCCATCAGTGGGACTAGCGGGAGTGAGAACACCGGGGAGCTGTTTTTT. It encodes CAISGTSGSENTGELFF.

This clonotype was counted only a few times. The chain employs TRBV28 and TRBJ2-7; weak D call: TRBD2 (5 bases). Germline V gene sequence: CDR1 MDHEN, CDR2 SYDVKM. The CDR3 spans 14 residues. The ends were cut back, 7 bases at V and 3 bases at J, with 16 bases in the middle. CDR3 loop: CASTHPPRGYEQYF. The CDR3 DNA is TGTGCCAGCACTCACCCTCCCCGGGGCTACGAGCAGTACTTC. Complete variable domain (other parts from reference TRBV28 and TRBJ2-7): DVKVTQSSRYLVKRTGEKVFLECVQDMDHENMFWYRQDPGLGLRLIYFSYDVKMKEKGDIPEGYSVSREKKERFSLILESASTNQTSMYLCASTHPPRGYEQYFGPGTRLTVT.

This clonotype was observed a handful of times. J is TRBJ1-4 and V is TRBV7-2; D not resolved. Germline V gene data show CDR1 as SGHTA and CDR2 as FQGNSA. Trimming stripped 1 base from V and 10 bases from J, with 16 bases between. CDR3 length: 15 amino acids. CDR3 region: CASSLVGGTKGKLFF. The CDR3 bases are TGTGCCAGCAGCTTAGTCGGCGGAACTAAGGGAAAACTGTTTTTT.

This clonotype showed up just a few times. The chain recombines TRBV4-2 with TRBJ2-2; 8 positions match TRBD2. The length of the CDR3 is 16 residues. V lost 0 bases and J lost 8; bases outside the gene matches: 8. CDR1 and CDR2 (germline): LGHNA, YNFKEQ. The CDR3 nucleotides are TGTGCCAGCAGCCAAGACCCGGGGGGGCCCGGAGGGGAGCTGTTTTTT. Translating gives CASSQDPGGPGGELFF.